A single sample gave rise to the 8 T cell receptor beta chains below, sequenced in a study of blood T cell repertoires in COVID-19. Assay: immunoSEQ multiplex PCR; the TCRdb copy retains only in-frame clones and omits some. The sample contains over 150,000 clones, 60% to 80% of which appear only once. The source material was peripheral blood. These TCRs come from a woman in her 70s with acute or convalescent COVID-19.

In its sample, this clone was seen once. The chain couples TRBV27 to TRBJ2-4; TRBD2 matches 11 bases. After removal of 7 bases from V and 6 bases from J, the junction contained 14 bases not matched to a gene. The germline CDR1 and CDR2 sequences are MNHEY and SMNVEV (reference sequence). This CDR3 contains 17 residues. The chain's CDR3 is CASTSGSGRAGGNIQYF. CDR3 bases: TGTGCCAGCACTTCGGGTAGCGGGAGGGCGGGGGGAAACATTCAGTACTTC.

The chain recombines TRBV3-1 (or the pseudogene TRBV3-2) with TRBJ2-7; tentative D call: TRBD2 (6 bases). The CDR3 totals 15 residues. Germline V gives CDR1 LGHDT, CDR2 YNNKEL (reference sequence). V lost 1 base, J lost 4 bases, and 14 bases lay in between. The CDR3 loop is CASSQGGLREYEQYF. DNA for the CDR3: TGTGCCAGCAGCCAAGGTGGTCTACGGGAGTACGAGCAGTACTTC.

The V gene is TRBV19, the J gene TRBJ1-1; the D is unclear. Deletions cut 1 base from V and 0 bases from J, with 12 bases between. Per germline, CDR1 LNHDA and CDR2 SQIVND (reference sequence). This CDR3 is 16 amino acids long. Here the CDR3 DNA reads TGTGCCAGTAGTATAGTCGGGGAACCCATGAACACTGAAGCTTTCTTT. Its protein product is CASSIVGEPMNTEAFF.

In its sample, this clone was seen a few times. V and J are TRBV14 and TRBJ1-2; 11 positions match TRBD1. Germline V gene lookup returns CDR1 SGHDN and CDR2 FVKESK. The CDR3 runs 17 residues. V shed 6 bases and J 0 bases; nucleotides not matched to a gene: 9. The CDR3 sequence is CASRLGQGERANYGYTF. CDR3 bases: TGTGCCAGCAGGCTGGGACAGGGGGAAAGAGCTAACTATGGCTACACCTTC.

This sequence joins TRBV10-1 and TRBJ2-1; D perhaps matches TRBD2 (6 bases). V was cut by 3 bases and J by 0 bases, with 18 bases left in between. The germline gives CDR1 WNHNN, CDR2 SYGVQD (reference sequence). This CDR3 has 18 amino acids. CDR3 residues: CASSDGSGQRGSYNEQFF. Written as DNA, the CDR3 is TGCGCCAGCAGTGACGGTAGCGGTCAGAGGGGCTCCTACAATGAGCAGTTCTTC.

CDR3 region: CASSFSKGVISTDTQYF. CDR3 coding DNA: TGTGCCAGCAGCTTTTCCAAAGGGGTCATAAGCACAGATACGCAGTATTTT. The V and J genes are TRBV7-9 and TRBJ2-3; D might be TRBD1 (5 bases). Trimming left V 3 bases short and J 0 bases short, with 16 bases between. CDR1 SEHNR and CDR2 FQNEAQ come from the germline V gene (reference sequence). This CDR3 comprises 17 residues. The full variable domain, its missing parts supplied by reference TRBV7-9 and TRBJ2-3, is DTGVSQNPRHKITKRGQNVTFRCDPISEHNRLYWYRQTLGQGPEFLTYFQNEAQLEKSRLLSDRFSAERPKGSFSTLEIQRTEQGDSAMYLCASSFSKGVISTDTQYFGPGTRLTVL.

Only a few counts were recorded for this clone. This chain's CDR3 is CASSETPNTEAFF. The CDR3 DNA sequence: TGCGCCAGCAGTGAGACACCTAACACTGAAGCTTTCTTT. The chain carries TRBV10-1 and TRBJ1-1; no definite D call. This CDR3 has 13 residues. The germline gives CDR1 WNHNN, CDR2 SYGVQD (reference sequence). V lost 2 bases and J 2 bases, leaving 6 bases between the germline ends.

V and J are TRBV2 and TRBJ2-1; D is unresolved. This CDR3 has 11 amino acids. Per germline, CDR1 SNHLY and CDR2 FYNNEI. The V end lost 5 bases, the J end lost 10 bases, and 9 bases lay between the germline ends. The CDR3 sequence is CASSLEEEQFF. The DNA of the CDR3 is TGTGCCAGCAGTCTCGAAGAGGAGCAGTTCTTC.